The clone carrying this TCR beta chain was picked up a small number of times. Its antigen is currently unknown. The authors took one heparinised blood draw, averaging approximately 120 mL, from each donor. CD45RO/CCR7/CD25/CD127/CD95/CD27 sorting isolated CD4+ naive, central memory, regulatory and stem cell-like memory cells. Each sorted population was over 98% pure. V was trimmed by 4 bases and J by 3 bases, leaving 6 bases between them. Germline V gives CDR1 SGHAT, CDR2 FQNNGV. The CDR3 runs to 12 residues. Since all of the isolated RNA was reverse transcribed, expressed TCRB transcripts were what got sequenced. Only in-frame clones appear in the TCRdb table, and some are missing; sequencing was by immunoSEQ multiplex PCR. The data show 150,000 to 200,000 clones, roughly 9% seen once. This sample is drawn from a study of beta chain features in type 1 diabetes. Study-level findings and limits: All four CD4+ subsets from Type 1 diabetes patients carried moderately but significantly shorter TCRB CDR3s. Across patients, naive, central memory and Treg TCRB repertoires exhibited apparently greater similarity than was observed across healthy donors.

The chain uses TRBV11-2 and TRBJ1-1; D unresolved. Input material: central memory CD4+ T cells from blood. The sequence was collected from a woman between 25 and 40 years old with type 1 diabetes. The CDR3 nucleotides are TGTGCCAGCAGCTCGCCGGACACTGAAGCTTTCTTT. As protein: CASSSPDTEAFF.